Shown below are 7 T cell receptor beta chains from a single sample sequenced in a study of shared clonotypes between healthy human individuals. Measured with immunoSEQ multiplex PCR; TCRdb has only the in-frame clones, and not every one. The sample consists of roughly 2.5 million clones, roughly nine tenths of them appearing once. What was sequenced was naive CD4+ T cells sorted from blood. As to subset: CD45RA+ positively selected. The receptors shown here come from a man between 18 and 29 years old in good health.

A remark on this clone: The same CDR3 is also encoded by other DNA sequences in this sample. CDR3 protein: CASSRGGNYGYTF. CDR3 nucleotides: TGTGCCAGCAGTCGCGGAGGGAACTATGGCTACACCTTC. The chain couples TRBV6-1 to TRBJ1-2; no definite D call. V was trimmed by 5 bases and J by 2 bases, leaving 9 bases between them. Germline V gene sequence: CDR1 MNHNS, CDR2 SASEGT. The CDR3 length is 13 residues.

This chain joins TRBV5-1 and TRBJ2-1; 8 bases fit TRBD1. The CDR3 runs 14 residues. Germline V gene data show CDR1 as SGHRS and CDR2 as YFSETQ. V shed 4 bases and J 8 bases; nucleotides not matched to a gene: 8. CDR3 in DNA: TGCGCCAGCAGCGCTGGGGCAGGGGGCTATGAGCAGTTCTTC. Amino acid sequence: CASSAGAGGYEQFF. The full variable domain, rest sourced from reference TRBV5-1 and TRBJ2-1, is KAGVTQTPRYLIKTRGQQVTLSCSPISGHRSVSWYQQTPGQGLQFLFEYFSETQRNKGNFPGRFSGRQFSNSRSEMNVSTLELGDSALYLCASSAGAGGYEQFFGPGTRLTVL.

The chain couples TRBV5-5 to TRBJ1-2, with 8 bases that match TRBD1. The length of the CDR3 is 15 residues. J was trimmed by 1 base and V by 0 bases; bases with no gene match: 2. The germline V gene has CDR1 SGHKS and CDR2 YYEKEE (reference sequence). CDR3 sequence: CASSLAGGFNYGYTF. The DNA for the CDR3 is TGTGCCAGCAGCTTGGCAGGGGGCTTTAACTATGGCTACACCTTC.

The CDR3: CAISRAPGGTGELFF. In DNA, the CDR3 is TGTGCCATCAGTAGGGCTCCCGGGGGCACCGGGGAGCTGTTTTTT. This chain links TRBV10-3 with TRBJ2-2; maybe TRBD2 (6 bases). This CDR3 contains 15 residues. Germline values: CDR1 ENHRY, CDR2 SYGVKD. Trimming left V 5 bases short and J 4 bases short, with 14 bases between.

The chain combines TRBV5-1 with TRBJ2-2; D may be TRBD1 (6 bases). The CDR3 has 15 residues. V dropped 3 bases and J dropped 6 bases, with 15 bases sitting between them. CDR1 is SGHRS, CDR2 YFSETQ, per germline. The CDR3 nucleotides are TGCGCCAGCAGCTCTCGGGACACTTATTCCGGGGAGCTGTTTTTT. This sequence encodes CASSSRDTYSGELFF.

The chain uses TRBV6-5 and TRBJ1-1; the D gene is possibly TRBD1 (5 bases). The CDR3 runs to 12 residues. Germline V gene sequence: CDR1 MNHEY, CDR2 SVGAGI. V gave up 6 bases and J gave up 8 bases, with 13 bases separating them. The DNA of the CDR3 is TGTGCCAGCAGCCGCGACAGTTCCGAAGCTTTCTTT. This gives the protein CASSRDSSEAFF.

The rearrangement uses TRBV6-1 and TRBJ1-6; possibly TRBD1 for D (5 bases). V gave up 0 bases and J gave up 8 bases, with 8 bases separating them. Germline loops: CDR1 MNHNS, CDR2 SASEGT. CDR3 length: 14 residues. Here the CDR3 DNA reads TGTGCCAGCAGTGAAGCCAGGGCCGATTCACCCCTCCACTTT. Translating gives CASSEARADSPLHF.